This T cell receptor beta chain stems from a study of T cells after yellow fever vaccination. Whole-study findings and limits: Clones from primary vaccination mostly reappeared after the booster (about 97% CD4, approximately 86% CD8). Although the secondary response was weaker, it peaked faster, at day 5 versus 15.

TCRdb processed the 5' RACE reads anew with MiXCR; each CDR3 protein has one entry. The sample gives under 550,000 distinct CDR3 sequences, about a fifth of which show up once; about 16% is in the top ten. In its sample, this clonotype was seen a few times. What it binds is unknown. The clonotype comes from a man between 18 and 29 years old who received the YFV17D yellow fever vaccine. This specimen was PBMCs, taken 20 to 25 days after the first yellow fever vaccination.

The CDR3 region is CASSLGRFQETQYF. CDR3 nucleotide sequence: TGTGCCAGCAGCTTGGGACGGTTCCAAGAGACCCAGTACTTC. J is TRBJ2-5 and V is TRBV11-3; D is perhaps TRBD1 or TRBD2 (5 bases each). V was cut by 3 bases and J by 1 base, with 9 bases left in between. The germline CDR1 and CDR2 sequences are SGHNT and YENEEA. CDR3 size: 14 residues.